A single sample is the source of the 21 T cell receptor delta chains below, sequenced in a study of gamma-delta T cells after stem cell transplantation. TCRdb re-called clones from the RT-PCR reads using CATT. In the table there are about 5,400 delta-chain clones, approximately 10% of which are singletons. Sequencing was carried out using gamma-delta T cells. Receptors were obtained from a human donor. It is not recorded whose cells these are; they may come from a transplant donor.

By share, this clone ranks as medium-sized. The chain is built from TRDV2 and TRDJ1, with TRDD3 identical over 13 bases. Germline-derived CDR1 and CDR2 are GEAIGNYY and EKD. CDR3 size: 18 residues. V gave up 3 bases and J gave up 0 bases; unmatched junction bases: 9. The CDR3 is CACDALLGDTEDTDKLIF. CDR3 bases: TGTGCCTGTGACGCATTACTGGGGGATACGGAAGACACCGATAAACTCATCTTT.

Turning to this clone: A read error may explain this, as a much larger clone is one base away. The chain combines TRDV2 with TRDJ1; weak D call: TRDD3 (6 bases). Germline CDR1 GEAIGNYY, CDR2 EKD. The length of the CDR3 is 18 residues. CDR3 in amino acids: CACDSLLGDGQYTDKPIF. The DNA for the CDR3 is TGTGCCTGTGACAGCCTCCTTGGGGATGGACAGTACACCGATAAACCCATCTTT.

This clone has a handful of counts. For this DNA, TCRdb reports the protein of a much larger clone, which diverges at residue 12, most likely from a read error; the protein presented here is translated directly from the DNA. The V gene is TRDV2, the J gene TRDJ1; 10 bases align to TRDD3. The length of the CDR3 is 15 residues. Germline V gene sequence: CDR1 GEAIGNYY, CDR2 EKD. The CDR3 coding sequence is TGTGCCTGTGACCACGTACTGGGGGATTCCGATAACCTCATCTTT. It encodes CACDHVLGDSDNLIF.

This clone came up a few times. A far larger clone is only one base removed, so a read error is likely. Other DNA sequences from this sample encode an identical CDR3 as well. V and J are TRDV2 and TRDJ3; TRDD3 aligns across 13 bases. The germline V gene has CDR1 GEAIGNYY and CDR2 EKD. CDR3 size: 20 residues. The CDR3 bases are TGTGCCTGCGACACCGTACTGGGGGATACGGTTTCCTGGGACACCCGACAGATGTTTTTC. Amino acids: CACDTVLGDTVSWDTRQMFF.

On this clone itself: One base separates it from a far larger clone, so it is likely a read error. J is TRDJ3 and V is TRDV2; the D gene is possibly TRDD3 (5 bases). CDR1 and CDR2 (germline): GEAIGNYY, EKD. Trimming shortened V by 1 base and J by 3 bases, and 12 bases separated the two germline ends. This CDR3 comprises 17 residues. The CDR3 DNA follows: TGTGCCTGTGACACAGTACTGGAAGGCTGGGACACCCGACAGATGTTTTTC. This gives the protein CACDTVLEGWDTRQMFF.

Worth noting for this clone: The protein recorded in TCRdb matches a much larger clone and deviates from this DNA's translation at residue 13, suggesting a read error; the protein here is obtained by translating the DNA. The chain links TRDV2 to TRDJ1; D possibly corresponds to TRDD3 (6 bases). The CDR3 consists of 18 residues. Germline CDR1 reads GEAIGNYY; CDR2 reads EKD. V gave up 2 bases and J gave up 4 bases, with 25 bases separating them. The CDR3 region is CACDSLLGDGQYIDKLIF. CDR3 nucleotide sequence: TGTGCCTGTGACAGCCTCCTTGGGGATGGACAGTACATCGATAAACTCATCTTT.

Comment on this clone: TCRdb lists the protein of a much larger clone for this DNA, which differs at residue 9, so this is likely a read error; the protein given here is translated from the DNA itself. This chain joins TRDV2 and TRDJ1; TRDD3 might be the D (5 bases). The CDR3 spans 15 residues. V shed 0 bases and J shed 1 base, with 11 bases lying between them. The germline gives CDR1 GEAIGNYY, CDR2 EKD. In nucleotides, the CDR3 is TGTGCCTGTGACACCGTTGTGGGGAGCACCGATAAACTCATCTTT. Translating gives CACDTVVGSTDKLIF.

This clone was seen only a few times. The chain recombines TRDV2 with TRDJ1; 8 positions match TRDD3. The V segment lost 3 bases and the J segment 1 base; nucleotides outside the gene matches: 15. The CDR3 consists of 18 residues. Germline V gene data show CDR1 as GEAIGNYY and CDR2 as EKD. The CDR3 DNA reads TGTGCCTGTGACCGCCTACTGGGGGCCGATTTAGCCACCGATAAACTCATCTTT. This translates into CACDRLLGADLATDKLIF.

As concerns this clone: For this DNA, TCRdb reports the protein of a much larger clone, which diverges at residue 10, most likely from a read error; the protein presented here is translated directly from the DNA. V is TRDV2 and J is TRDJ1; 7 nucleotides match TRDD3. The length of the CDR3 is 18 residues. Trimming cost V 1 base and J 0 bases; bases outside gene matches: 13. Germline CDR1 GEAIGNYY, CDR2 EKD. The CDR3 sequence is CACDTLGTGVRYTDKLIF. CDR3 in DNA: TGTGCCTGTGACACGTTAGGTACTGGGGTACGGTACACCGATAAACTCATCTTT.

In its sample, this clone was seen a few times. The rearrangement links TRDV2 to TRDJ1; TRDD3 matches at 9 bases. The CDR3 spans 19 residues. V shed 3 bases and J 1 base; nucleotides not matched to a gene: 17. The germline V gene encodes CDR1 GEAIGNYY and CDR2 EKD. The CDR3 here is CACDGLSPGIRPVTDKLIF. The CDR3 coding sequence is TGTGCCTGTGACGGCCTCTCACCGGGGATACGCCCTGTCACCGATAAACTCATCTTT.

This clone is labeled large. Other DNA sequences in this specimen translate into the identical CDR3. The CDR3 bases are TGTGCCTGTGACACCGTCTCCTCCCCATACACCGATAAACTCATCTTT. This sequence encodes CACDTVSSPYTDKLIF. The chain is built from TRDV2 and TRDJ1, with D uncertain. This CDR3 comprises 16 residues. Germline V gene data show CDR1 as GEAIGNYY and CDR2 as EKD. Trimming left V 0 bases short and J 0 bases short, with 13 bases between.

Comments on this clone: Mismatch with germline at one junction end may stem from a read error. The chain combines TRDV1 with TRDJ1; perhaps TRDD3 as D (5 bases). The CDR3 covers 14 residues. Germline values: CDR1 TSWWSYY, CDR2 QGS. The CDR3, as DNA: TGTGCCCTTGGGGACCTGCTCCCAACCGATAAACTCATCTTT. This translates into CALGDLLPTDKLIF.

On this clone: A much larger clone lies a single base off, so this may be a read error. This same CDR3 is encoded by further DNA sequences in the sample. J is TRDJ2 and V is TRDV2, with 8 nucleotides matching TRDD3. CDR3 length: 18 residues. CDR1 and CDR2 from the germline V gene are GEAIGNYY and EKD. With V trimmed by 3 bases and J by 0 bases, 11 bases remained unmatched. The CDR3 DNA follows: TGTGCCTGTGACCCTGTGGGGCTGGGGGACCCTTTGACAGCACAACTCTTCTTT. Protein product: CACDPVGLGDPLTAQLFF.

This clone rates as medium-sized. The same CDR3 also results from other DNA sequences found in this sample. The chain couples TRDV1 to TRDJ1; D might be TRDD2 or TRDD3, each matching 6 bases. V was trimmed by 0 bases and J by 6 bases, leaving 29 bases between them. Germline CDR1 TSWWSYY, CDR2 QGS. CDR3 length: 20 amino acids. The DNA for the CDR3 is TGTGCTCTTGGGGAACTAGTCCTACGTTGGGATATAGACCCCTCCTATAAACTCATCTTT. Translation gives CALGELVLRWDIDPSYKLIF.

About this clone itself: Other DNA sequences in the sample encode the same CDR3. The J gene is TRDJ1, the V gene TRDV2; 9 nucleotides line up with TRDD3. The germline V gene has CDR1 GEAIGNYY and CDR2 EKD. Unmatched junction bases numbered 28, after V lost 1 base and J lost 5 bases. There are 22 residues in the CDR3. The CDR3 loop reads CACDTIQGSYLPLGDTRDKLIF. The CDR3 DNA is TGTGCCTGTGACACAATTCAGGGGTCCTACCTTCCGCTTGGGGATACGCGTGATAAACTCATCTTT.

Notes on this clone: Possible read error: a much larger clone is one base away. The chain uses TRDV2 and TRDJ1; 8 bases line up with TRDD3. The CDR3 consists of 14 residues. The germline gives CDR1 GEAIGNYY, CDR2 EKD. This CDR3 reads CASDKLGATDKLIF. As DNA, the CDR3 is TGTGCCTCTGACAAACTGGGGGCCACCGATAAACTCATCTTT.

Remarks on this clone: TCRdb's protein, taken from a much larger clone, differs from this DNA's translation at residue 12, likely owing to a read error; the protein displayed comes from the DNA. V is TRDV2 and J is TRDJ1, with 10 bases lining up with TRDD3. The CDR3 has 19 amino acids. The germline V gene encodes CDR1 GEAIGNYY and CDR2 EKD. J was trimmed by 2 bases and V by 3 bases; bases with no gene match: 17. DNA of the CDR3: TGTGCCTGTGACGGCCTTCCTCTTACTGGGGGATGCAAGACCGATAAACTCATCTTT. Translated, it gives CACDGLPLTGGCKTDKLIF.

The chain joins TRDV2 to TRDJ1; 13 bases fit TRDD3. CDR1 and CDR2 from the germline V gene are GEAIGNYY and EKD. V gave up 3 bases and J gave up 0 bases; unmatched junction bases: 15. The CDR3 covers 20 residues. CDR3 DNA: TGTGCCTGTGACCCTCTACTGGGGGATACGCGGTCGAAACACACCGATAAACTCATCTTT. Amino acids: CACDPLLGDTRSKHTDKLIF.

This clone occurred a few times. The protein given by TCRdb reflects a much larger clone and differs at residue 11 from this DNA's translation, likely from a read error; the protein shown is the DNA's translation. For the CDR3, the DNA is TGTGCCTGTGACACCCTCTCCTCGGGATCCTCCGGTCGCACCGATAAACTCATCTTT. Protein sequence: CACDTLSSGSSGRTDKLIF. The genes are TRDV2 and TRDJ1; a weak D match, TRDD3 (5 bases). V was shortened by 0 bases and J by 1 base, with 23 bases between the two germline ends. The germline gives CDR1 GEAIGNYY, CDR2 EKD. The CDR3 has 19 amino acids.

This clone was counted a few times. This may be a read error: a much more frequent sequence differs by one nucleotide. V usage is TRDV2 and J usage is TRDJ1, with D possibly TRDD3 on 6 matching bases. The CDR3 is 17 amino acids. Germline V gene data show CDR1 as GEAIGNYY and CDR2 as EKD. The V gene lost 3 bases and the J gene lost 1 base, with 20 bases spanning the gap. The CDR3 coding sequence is TGTGCCTGTGACTCCTTGGGGGGTACACCTTCCACCGATAAACTCATCTTT. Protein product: CACDSLGGTPSTDKLIF.

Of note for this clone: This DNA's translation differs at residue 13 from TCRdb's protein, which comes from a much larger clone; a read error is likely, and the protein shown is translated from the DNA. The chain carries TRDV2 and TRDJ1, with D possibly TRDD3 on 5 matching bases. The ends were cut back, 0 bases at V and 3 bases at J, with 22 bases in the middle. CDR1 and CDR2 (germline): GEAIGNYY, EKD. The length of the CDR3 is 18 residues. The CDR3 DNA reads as TGTGCCTGTGACACCGTGGCTCGAACGGGGAGCGACGCCGATAAACTCATCTTT. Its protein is CACDTVARTGSDADKLIF.